A single sample gave rise to the 16 T cell receptor beta chains below, sequenced in a study of blood T cell repertoires in COVID-19. Method: immunoSEQ multiplex PCR; TCRdb's copy keeps in-frame clones and lacks some. The table has approximately 50,000 clones, around nine tenths seen once. Sequenced input: peripheral blood. These receptor sequences come from an elderly man with active or convalescent COVID-19.

V gene TRBV3-1 (or the pseudogene TRBV3-2) combines with J gene TRBJ1-3; 8 bases match TRBD1. Trimming removed 5 bases from V and 4 bases from J; junction bases left unmatched: 10. CDR1 is LGHDT, CDR2 YNNKEL, per germline (reference sequence). The CDR3 runs 16 residues. The chain's CDR3 is CASSFVPGGRGNTIYF. The CDR3 DNA reads TGTGCCAGCAGCTTTGTTCCAGGGGGCCGGGGAAACACCATATATTTT.

This clone was seen a few times. The genes are TRBV7-6 and TRBJ1-6; 9 bases align to TRBD1. The CDR3 spans 17 residues. CDR1 is SGHVS and CDR2 is FNYEAQ in the germline V gene. Trimming removed 1 base from V and 9 bases from J; junction bases left unmatched: 10. CDR3 sequence reads: CASSLGVAGQGISPLHF. The DNA for the CDR3 is TGTGCCAGCAGCTTAGGGGTGGCGGGACAGGGAATTTCACCCCTCCACTTT.

V usage is TRBV12-5 and J usage is TRBJ2-3; D is perhaps TRBD2 (6 bases). Germline CDR1 is LGHNT and CDR2 is FRNRAP. The length of the CDR3 is 15 residues. Between the trimmed V and J ends, which lost 3 bases and 3 bases, there was a span of 13 bases. The CDR3 is CASGFRGLGTDTQYF. In DNA form, the CDR3 reads TGTGCTAGTGGTTTTCGGGGACTTGGTACAGATACGCAGTATTTT.

The CDR3 bases are TGTGCCAGCAGTCCAAATTCGGACAGGTCCTACAATGAGCAGTTCTTC. It specifies CASSPNSDRSYNEQFF. The gene calls are TRBV6-6 and TRBJ2-1; TRBD1 matches at 7 bases. Germline-derived CDR1 and CDR2 are MNHNY and SVGAGI (reference sequence). This CDR3 is built from 16 residues. V trimming: 5 bases; J trimming: 1 base; junction bases outside the gene matches: 8.

The chain recombines TRBV6-2 or TRBV6-3 with TRBJ2-7; 8 bases are shared with TRBD2. This CDR3 spans 15 amino acids. J lost 2 bases, V lost 2 bases, and 5 bases had no gene match. Germline values: CDR1 MNHEY, CDR2 SVGEGT. Written as DNA, the CDR3 is TGTGCCAGCAGTTACCGGCCAGCGGGAGCCTACGAGCAGTACTTC. Translating it yields CASSYRPAGAYEQYF.

The chain links TRBV18 to TRBJ2-2, with a weak D call TRBD2 (6 bases). Germline V CDR1 and CDR2: KGHSH, LQKENI. The germline V and J ends were trimmed by 8 bases and 5 bases, with 21 bases remaining between them. This CDR3 has 16 residues. DNA for the CDR3: TGTGCCAGCCGGGCAGCCGGGGGAATGGATACCGGGGAGCTGTTTTTT. Translated, it gives CASRAAGGMDTGELFF.

This clone was found a few times. This chain uses TRBV15 with TRBJ2-7; TRBD1 aligns across 9 bases. CDR1 is LNHNV and CDR2 is YYDKDF in the germline V gene (reference sequence). V was pared by 5 bases and J by 7 bases, with 9 bases of the junction left unmatched. The CDR3 covers 14 residues. The CDR3 protein is CATSLGQGSGEQYF. Written as DNA, the CDR3 is TGTGCCACCAGCCTTGGACAGGGGTCCGGGGAGCAGTACTTC.

The chain links TRBV7-9 to TRBJ2-1, with 13 bases identical to TRBD2. The CDR3 contains 16 residues. Losses at the gene ends were 8 bases for V and 5 bases for J; bases not matched to a gene: 9. Germline V lookup: CDR1 SEHNR, CDR2 FQNEAQ (reference sequence). The CDR3 bases are TGTGCCAGCGGCACCTCAGGACTAGCGGGGGACAATGAGCAGTTCTTC. Protein product: CASGTSGLAGDNEQFF.

The J gene is TRBJ2-5, the V gene TRBV27; weak D call: TRBD1 (6 bases). The CDR3 runs to 14 residues. From germline, CDR1 is MNHEY and CDR2 SMNVEV (reference sequence). The V end lost 5 bases, the J end lost 5 bases, and 15 bases lay between the germline ends. This chain's CDR3 is CASSPRQVPETQYF. The CDR3 nucleotides are TGTGCCAGCAGTCCTCGACAGGTCCCCGAGACCCAGTACTTC.

V and J are TRBV19 and TRBJ2-5; 8 positions agree with TRBD2. Per the germline V gene, CDR1 is LNHDA and CDR2 is SQIVND (reference sequence). CDR3 length: 14 residues. V lost 4 bases and J lost 4; bases outside the gene matches: 5. This CDR3 is CASSSGGLRETQYF. The CDR3 DNA reads TGTGCCAGTAGTAGCGGGGGGCTGAGAGAGACCCAGTACTTC.

The gene calls are TRBV18 and TRBJ1-5; 8 bases match TRBD1. There are 16 residues in the CDR3. V lost 2 bases to trimming and J lost 0 bases; unmatched junction nucleotides: 3. Germline V gene lookup returns CDR1 KGHSH and CDR2 LQKENI. The CDR3 sequence: CASSPWTGRSNQPQHF. The CDR3 nucleotides are TGTGCCAGCTCACCATGGACAGGGCGTAGCAATCAGCCCCAGCATTTT.

The chain joins TRBV7-8 to TRBJ1-2, with 8 nucleotides matching TRBD1. Germline assignment: CDR1 SGHVS and CDR2 FQNEAQ. Germline trimming cut 5 bases from V and 2 bases from J; bases unmatched to any gene: 4. The CDR3 runs 14 residues. The CDR3 DNA sequence: TGTGCCAGCAGCCCGGACAGGGCGAACTATGGCTACACCTTC. It yields the protein CASSPDRANYGYTF.

The rearrangement uses TRBV10-3 and TRBJ2-6; possible D gene TRBD2, 5 bases. Per germline, CDR1 ENHRY and CDR2 SYGVKD. Trimming stripped 2 bases from V and 0 bases from J, with 11 bases between. The CDR3 contains 17 residues. The CDR3 sequence: CAISEPRALSGANVLTF. CDR3 sequence (DNA): TGTGCCATCAGTGAGCCGCGGGCACTCTCTGGGGCCAACGTCCTGACTTTC.

In this sample, this clone turned up a few times. The chain employs TRBV18 and TRBJ2-2, with D possibly being TRBD2 (6 bases). The CDR3 contains 16 residues. The V end was cut by 3 bases, the J end by 4 bases, with 15 bases between. Germline-derived CDR1 and CDR2 are KGHSH and LQKENI. The CDR3 is CASSPSGDGGTGELFF. The CDR3 DNA reads TGTGCCAGCTCACCCTCCGGGGACGGGGGCACCGGGGAGCTGTTTTTT. Drawing the rest from reference TRBV18 and TRBJ2-2, the complete variable domain is NAGVMQNPRHLVRRRGQEARLRCSPMKGHSHVYWYRQLPEEGLKFMVYLQKENIIDESGMPKERFSAEFPKEGPSILRIQQVVRGDSAAYFCASSPSGDGGTGELFFGEGSRLTVL.

The CDR3 region has the DNA TGTGCCAGCAGCTTAGCGTTGACAGGGGAGGGGAACACTGAAGCTTTCTTT. It codes for CASSLALTGEGNTEAFF. The chain couples TRBV7-2 to TRBJ1-1; 8 bases map to TRBD1. Germline values: CDR1 SGHTA, CDR2 FQGNSA. With V trimmed by 0 bases and J by 1 base, 7 bases remained unmatched. The CDR3 loop spans 17 amino acids.

J is TRBJ2-1 and V is TRBV5-1, with D unresolved. The V end lost 4 bases, the J end lost 6 bases, and 5 bases lay between the germline ends. Germline loops: CDR1 SGHRS, CDR2 YFSETQ. The CDR3 is made up of 11 amino acids. CDR3: CASSQFNEQFF. The CDR3 coding sequence is TGCGCCAGCAGCCAATTCAATGAGCAGTTCTTC.